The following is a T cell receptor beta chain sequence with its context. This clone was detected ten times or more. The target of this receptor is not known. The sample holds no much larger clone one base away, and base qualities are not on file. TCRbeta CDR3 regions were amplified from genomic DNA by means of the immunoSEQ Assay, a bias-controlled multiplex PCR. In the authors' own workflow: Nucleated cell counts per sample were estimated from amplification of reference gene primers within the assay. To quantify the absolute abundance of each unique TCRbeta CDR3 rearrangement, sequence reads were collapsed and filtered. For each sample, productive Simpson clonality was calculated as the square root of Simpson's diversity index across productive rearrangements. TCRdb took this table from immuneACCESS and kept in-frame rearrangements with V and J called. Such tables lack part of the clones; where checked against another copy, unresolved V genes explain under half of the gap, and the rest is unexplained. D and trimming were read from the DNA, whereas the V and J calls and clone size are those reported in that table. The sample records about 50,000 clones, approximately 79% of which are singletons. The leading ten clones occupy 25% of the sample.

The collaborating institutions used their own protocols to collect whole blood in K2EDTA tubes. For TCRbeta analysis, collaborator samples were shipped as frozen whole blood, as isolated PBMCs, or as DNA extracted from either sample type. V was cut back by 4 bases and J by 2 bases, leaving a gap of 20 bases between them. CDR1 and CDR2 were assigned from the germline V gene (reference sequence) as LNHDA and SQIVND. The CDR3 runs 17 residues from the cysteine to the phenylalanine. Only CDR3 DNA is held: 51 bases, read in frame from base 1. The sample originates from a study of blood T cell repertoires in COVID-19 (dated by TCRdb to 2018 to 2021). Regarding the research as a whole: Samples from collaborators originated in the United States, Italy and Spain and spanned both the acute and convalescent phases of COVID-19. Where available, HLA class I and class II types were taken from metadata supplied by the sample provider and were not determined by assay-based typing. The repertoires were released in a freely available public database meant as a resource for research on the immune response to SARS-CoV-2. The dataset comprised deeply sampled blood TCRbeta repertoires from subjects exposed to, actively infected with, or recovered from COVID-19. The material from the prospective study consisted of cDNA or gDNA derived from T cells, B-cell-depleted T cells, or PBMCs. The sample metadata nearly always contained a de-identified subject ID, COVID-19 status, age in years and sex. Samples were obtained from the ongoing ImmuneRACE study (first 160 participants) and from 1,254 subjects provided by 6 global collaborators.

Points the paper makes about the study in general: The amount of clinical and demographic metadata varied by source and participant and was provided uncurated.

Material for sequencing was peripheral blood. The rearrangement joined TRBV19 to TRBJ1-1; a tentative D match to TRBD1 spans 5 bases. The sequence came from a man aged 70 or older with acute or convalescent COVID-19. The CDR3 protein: CASSTAGRDGGNTEAFF. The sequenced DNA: TGTGCCAGTAGTACAGCGGGACGAGACGGGGGAAACACTGAAGCTTTCTTT.